The next 7 T cell receptor beta chains were all read from a single sample in a study of blood T cell repertoires in COVID-19. Repertoires were generated with immunoSEQ multiplex PCR, while TCRdb's copy carries only in-frame clones and drops some. The table includes around 70,000 clones, roughly 90% detected once. Sequencing input: peripheral blood. The origin of the receptors is a human donor in a cohort sampled during active COVID-19.

The chain has TRBV6-2 or TRBV6-3 and TRBJ1-5; D not resolved. From germline, CDR1 is MNHEY and CDR2 SVGEGT. The CDR3 sequence is 14 residues long. The V end lost 2 bases, the J end lost 4 bases, and 9 bases lay between the germline ends. The CDR3 protein is CASSYRTENQPQHF. The DNA of the CDR3 is TGTGCCAGCAGTTACCGAACGGAGAATCAGCCCCAGCATTTT.

The V call is TRBV28, the J call TRBJ2-5; 13 bases are a match to TRBD2. The V and J ends lost 5 bases and 3 bases, in that order; junction bases with no gene match: 6. The CDR3 totals 16 residues. CDR1 is MDHEN, CDR2 SYDVKM, per germline. The CDR3 region has the DNA TGTGCCAGCAGTCCCCCGGGACTAGCGGGGAAAGAGACCCAGTACTTC. Translation: CASSPPGLAGKETQYF. Using reference TRBV28 and TRBJ2-5 for the parts outside the CDR3, the full variable domain is DVKVTQSSRYLVKRTGEKVFLECVQDMDHENMFWYRQDPGLGLRLIYFSYDVKMKEKGDIPEGYSVSREKKERFSLILESASTNQTSMYLCASSPPGLAGKETQYFGPGTRLLVL.

This clone was counted a single time. CDR3 region: CASSLQVSGANVLTF. CDR3 in DNA: TGTGCCAGCTCACTACAGGTCTCTGGGGCCAACGTCCTGACTTTC. The rearrangement joins TRBV18 to TRBJ2-6, with D maybe TRBD1 (5 bases). The CDR3 spans 15 residues. Trimming cost V 4 bases and J 0 bases, with 7 bases left between them. Per the germline V gene, CDR1 is KGHSH and CDR2 is LQKENI. Combining the CDR3 with reference TRBV18 and TRBJ2-6 gives the whole variable domain NAGVMQNPRHLVRRRGQEARLRCSPMKGHSHVYWYRQLPEEGLKFMVYLQKENIIDESGMPKERFSAEFPKEGPSILRIQQVVRGDSAAYFCASSLQVSGANVLTFGAGSRLTVL.

The chain links TRBV29-1 to TRBJ2-4; 9 positions match TRBD1. The CDR3 has 16 residues. CDR1 is SQVTM, CDR2 ANQGSEA, per germline. Trimming took 6 bases from V and 3 from J; bases not matched to a gene: 12. CDR3 sequence reads: CSVDDRGREGKNIQYF. The CDR3, as DNA: TGCAGCGTGGACGACAGGGGGAGAGAAGGCAAAAACATTCAGTACTTC.

This rearrangement joins TRBV6-6 to TRBJ2-1, with TRBD2 matching 12 bases. After removal of 6 bases from V and 5 bases from J, the junction contained 5 bases not matched to a gene. CDR3 length: 15 residues. Germline-derived CDR1 and CDR2 are MNHNY and SVGAGI (reference sequence). The CDR3 loop is CASSPLAGGNNEQFF. As DNA, the CDR3 is TGTGCCAGCAGCCCCCTAGCGGGAGGGAACAATGAGCAGTTCTTC.

The gene calls are TRBV28 and TRBJ1-2, with a tentative D call TRBD1 (5 bases). The germline V gene has CDR1 MDHEN and CDR2 SYDVKM. The CDR3 is 13 amino acids. V was cut by 2 bases and J by 2 bases, with 6 bases left in between. The CDR3, as DNA: TGTGCCAGCAGTTTAAGGGGCAACTATGGCTACACCTTC. As protein: CASSLRGNYGYTF.

The gene calls are TRBV19 and TRBJ2-1; D gene unclear. The CDR3 loop spans 14 amino acids. Germline lookup yields CDR1 LNHDA and CDR2 SQIVND (reference sequence). V was trimmed by 3 bases and J by 6 bases, leaving 12 bases between them. CDR3 amino acids: CASSIAAASNEQFF. For the CDR3, the DNA is TGTGCCAGTAGTATCGCGGCGGCCTCCAATGAGCAGTTCTTC.